This TCR beta chain was recovered during a study of blood T cell repertoires in COVID-19. Whole-study context: Italy, Spain and the United States were the sources of the convalescent and acute COVID-19 samples. PBMCs, B-cell-depleted T cells, or T cells provided the cDNA or gDNA that made up the material.

Per the study methods: Estimation of nucleated cell counts relied on the amplification of reference gene primers. Clones were sequenced by immunoSEQ multiplex PCR, and TCRdb holds only the in-frame ones, with some missing. The D gene and trimming were derived from the DNA, and the V and J assignments and clone size from that table. The sample carries about 160,000 clones, 90% to 95% recorded once. Sequencing was carried out using peripheral blood. The receptor comes from a woman aged 45-65 years with acute or convalescent COVID-19.

Here the CDR3 DNA reads TGTGCCATCAGTGAGTCGACAGGAAACACCATATATTTT. Translated, it gives CAISESTGNTIYF. This chain links TRBV10-3 with TRBJ1-3; no firm D call. The CDR3 contains 13 residues. V shed 0 bases and J shed 4 bases, with 4 bases lying between them. Per germline, CDR1 ENHRY and CDR2 SYGVKD.